The T cell receptor beta chain described here comes from a study of T-cell memory formation after mild COVID-19. CDR1 is SGHDT and CDR2 is YYEEEE in the germline V gene. This CDR3 contains 13 residues. Using constant-segment primers, 5'RACE produced TCR alpha and TCR beta cDNA libraries carrying sample barcodes and UMIs. MiXCR, run by TCRdb on the 5' RACE reads, gives a single entry per CDR3 protein. Of more than 120,000 distinct CDR3 sequences in the sample, under 7% are singletons; the top ten hold approximately 2.1%. The study's findings and limits: Chiefly within CM and EM were the contracting CD4+ clones; CD8+ ones were within EMRA. In pre-infection memory, a portion of responding clones appeared, which suggested that cross-reactive memory joined. Day 15 to 85 contracting clones showed balanced CD4/CD8; later expanders leaned CD4+.

Details on this clonotype: What it binds is unknown. This could be a read error, since a much larger clone is one nucleotide away.

The sample taken for sequencing was PBMCs or a T cell subset sorted from them (not recorded which). This receptor was identified in an adult woman who had mild COVID-19 (a few samples of this study predate the infection). Cell type and time point are not known. This rearrangement joins TRBV5-6 to TRBJ2-4; 8 nucleotides align to TRBD2. The CDR3 nucleotides read TGTTCCAGCAGCTTGCGGGGGGCAAACATTCAGTACTTC. It yields the protein CSSSLRGANIQYF.